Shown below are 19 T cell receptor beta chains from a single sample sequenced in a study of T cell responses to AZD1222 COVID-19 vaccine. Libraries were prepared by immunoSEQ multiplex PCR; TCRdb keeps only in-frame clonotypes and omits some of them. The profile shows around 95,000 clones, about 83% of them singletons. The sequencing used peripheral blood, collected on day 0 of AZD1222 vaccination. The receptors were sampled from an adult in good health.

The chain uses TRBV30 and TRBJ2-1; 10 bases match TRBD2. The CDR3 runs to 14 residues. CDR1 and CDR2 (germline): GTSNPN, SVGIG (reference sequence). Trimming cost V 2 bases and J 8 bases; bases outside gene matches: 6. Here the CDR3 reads CAWSWASGSYEQFF. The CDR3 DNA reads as TGTGCCTGGAGTTGGGCTAGCGGGAGCTATGAGCAGTTCTTC. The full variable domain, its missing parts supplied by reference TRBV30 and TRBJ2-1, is SQTIHQWPATLVQPVGSPLSLECTVEGTSNPNLYWYRQAAGRGLQLLFYSVGIGQISSEVPQNLSASRPQDRQFILSSKKLLLSDSGFYLCAWSWASGSYEQFFGPGTRLTVL.

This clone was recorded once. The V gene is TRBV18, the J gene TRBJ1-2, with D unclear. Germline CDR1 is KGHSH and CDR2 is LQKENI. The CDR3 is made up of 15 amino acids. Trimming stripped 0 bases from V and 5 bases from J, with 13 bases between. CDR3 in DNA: TGTGCCAGCTCACCACCCTCCCAGGTCGGGTATGGCTACACCTTC. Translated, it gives CASSPPSQVGYGYTF.

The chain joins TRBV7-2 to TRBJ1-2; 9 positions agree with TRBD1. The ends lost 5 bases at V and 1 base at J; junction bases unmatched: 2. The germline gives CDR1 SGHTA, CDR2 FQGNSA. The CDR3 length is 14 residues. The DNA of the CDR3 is TGTGCCAGCAGCCAGGACAGGGGTAACTATGGCTACACCTTC. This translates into CASSQDRGNYGYTF.

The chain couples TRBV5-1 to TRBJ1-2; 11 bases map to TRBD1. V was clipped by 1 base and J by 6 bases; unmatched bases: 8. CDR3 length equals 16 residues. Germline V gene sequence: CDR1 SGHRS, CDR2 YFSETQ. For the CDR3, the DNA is TGCGCCAGCAGCTTGCTAGGGACAGGGGGATCAGATGGCTACACCTTC. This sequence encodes CASSLLGTGGSDGYTF.

The CDR3 DNA follows: TGCGCCAGCACGGTCGGGGGCTCTGGAAACACCATATATTTT. Translation: CASTVGGSGNTIYF. V and J are TRBV5-1 and TRBJ1-3; tentative D call: TRBD1 (5 bases). This CDR3 spans 14 amino acids. The V and J ends lost 6 bases and 0 bases respectively, with 10 bases between them. CDR1 SGHRS and CDR2 YFSETQ come from the germline V gene.

The CDR3 DNA is TGTGCCAGCAGCGATGGGCTAATGAACACCGGGGAGCTGTTTTTT. Translated: CASSDGLMNTGELFF. J is TRBJ2-2 and V is TRBV7-8; D remains unclear. V was cut by 5 bases and J by 1 base, with 11 bases left in between. Germline assignment: CDR1 SGHVS and CDR2 FQNEAQ. The CDR3 covers 15 residues.

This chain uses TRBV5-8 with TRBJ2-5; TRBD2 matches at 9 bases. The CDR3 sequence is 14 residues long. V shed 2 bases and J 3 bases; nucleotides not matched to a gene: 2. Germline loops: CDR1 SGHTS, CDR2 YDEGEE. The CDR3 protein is CASSFRLAEETQYF. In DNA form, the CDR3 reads TGTGCCAGCAGCTTCAGACTAGCGGAAGAGACCCAGTACTTC.

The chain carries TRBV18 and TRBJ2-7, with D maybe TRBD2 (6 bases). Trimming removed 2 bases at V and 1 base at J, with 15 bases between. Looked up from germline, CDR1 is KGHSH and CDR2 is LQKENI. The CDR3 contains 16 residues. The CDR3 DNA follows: TGTGCCAGCTCACCAAGGGAGGTAGGGACTTCCTACGAGCAGTACTTC. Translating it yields CASSPREVGTSYEQYF.

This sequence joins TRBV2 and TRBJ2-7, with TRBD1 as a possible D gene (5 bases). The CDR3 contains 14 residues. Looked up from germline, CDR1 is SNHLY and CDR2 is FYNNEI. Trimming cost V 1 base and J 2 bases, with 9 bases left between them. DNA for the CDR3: TGTGCCAGCAGTGAAGTTTCAGGGCCCTACGAGCAGTACTTC. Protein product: CASSEVSGPYEQYF.

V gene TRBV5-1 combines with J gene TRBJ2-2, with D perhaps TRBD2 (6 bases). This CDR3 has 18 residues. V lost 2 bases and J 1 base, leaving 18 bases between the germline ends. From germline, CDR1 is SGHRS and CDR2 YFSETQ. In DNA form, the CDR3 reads TGCGCCAGCAGCTTAAAACGCGGGGAAATCTGGAACACCGGGGAGCTGTTTTTT. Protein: CASSLKRGEIWNTGELFF.

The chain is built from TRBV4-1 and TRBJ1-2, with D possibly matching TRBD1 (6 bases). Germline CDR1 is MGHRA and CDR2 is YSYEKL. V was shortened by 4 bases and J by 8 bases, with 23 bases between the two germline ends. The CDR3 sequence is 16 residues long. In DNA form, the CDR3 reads TGCGCCAGCAGCCTGGCCGCGGACAGATTTTTTGAGGGCTACACCTTC. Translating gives CASSLAADRFFEGYTF.

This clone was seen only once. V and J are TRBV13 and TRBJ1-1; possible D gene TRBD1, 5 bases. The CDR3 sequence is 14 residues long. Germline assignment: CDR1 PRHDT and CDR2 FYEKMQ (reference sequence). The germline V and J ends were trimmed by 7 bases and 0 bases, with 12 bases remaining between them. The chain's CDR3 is CASISLQVNTEAFF. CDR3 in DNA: TGTGCCAGCATCTCCCTACAGGTGAACACTGAAGCTTTCTTT.

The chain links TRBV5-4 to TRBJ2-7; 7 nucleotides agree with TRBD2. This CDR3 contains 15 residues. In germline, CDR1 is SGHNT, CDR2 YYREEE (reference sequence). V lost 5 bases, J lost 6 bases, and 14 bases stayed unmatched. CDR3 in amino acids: CASRSRSGAGGEQYF. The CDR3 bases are TGTGCCAGCAGATCTAGGAGCGGGGCCGGCGGCGAGCAGTACTTC.

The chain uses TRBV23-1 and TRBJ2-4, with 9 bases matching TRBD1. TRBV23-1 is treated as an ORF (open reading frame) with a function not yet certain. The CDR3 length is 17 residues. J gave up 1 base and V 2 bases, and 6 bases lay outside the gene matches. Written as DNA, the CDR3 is TGCGCCAGCAGTCAAATGGGACAGGGCTTGGCCAAAAACATTCAGTACTTC. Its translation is CASSQMGQGLAKNIQYF.

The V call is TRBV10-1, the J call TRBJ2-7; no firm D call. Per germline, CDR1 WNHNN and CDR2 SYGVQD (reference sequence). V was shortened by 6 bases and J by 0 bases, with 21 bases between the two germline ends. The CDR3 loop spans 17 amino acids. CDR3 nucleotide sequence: TGCGCCAGCAGACCCCCCCCCTTTCCAGCAAGCTCCTACGAGCAGTACTTC. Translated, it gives CASRPPPFPASSYEQYF.

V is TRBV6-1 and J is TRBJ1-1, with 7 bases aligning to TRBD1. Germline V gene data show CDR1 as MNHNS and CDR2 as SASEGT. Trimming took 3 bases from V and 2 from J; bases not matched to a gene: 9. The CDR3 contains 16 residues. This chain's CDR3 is CASSDTHRGRNTEAFF. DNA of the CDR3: TGTGCCAGCAGTGACACCCACAGGGGTAGAAACACTGAAGCTTTCTTT.

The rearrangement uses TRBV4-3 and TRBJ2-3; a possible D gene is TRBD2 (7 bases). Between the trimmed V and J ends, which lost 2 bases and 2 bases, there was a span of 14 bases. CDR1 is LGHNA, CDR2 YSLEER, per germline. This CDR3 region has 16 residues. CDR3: CASSQSAGDYTDTQYF. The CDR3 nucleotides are TGCGCCAGCAGCCAATCCGCAGGGGACTACACAGATACGCAGTATTTT.

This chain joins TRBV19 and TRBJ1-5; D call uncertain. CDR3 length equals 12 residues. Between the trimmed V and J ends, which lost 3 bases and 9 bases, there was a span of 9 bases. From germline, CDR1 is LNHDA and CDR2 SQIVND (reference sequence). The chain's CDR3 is CASSIYPGPQHF. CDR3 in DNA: TGTGCCAGTAGTATCTACCCGGGGCCCCAGCATTTT.

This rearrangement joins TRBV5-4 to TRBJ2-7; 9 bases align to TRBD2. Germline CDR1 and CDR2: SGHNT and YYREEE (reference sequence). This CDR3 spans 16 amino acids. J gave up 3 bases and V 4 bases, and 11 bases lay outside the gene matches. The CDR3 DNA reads TGTGCCAGCAGCCCCGGGGGGCTAGCGGGGATCTACGAGCAGTACTTC. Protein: CASSPGGLAGIYEQYF.